This T cell receptor (beta chain) was sequenced in a study of blood T cell repertoires in COVID-19. Study summary: Acute-phase and convalescent COVID-19 samples originated in the United States, Italy and Spain.

Clones were sequenced by immunoSEQ multiplex PCR, and TCRdb holds only the in-frame ones, with some missing. This table holds roughly 200,000 clones, about 95% found once. This CDR3 has 13 residues. Between the trimmed V and J ends, which lost 4 bases and 7 bases, there was a span of 11 bases. The chain links TRBV12-3 or TRBV12-4 to TRBJ1-5, with D tentatively TRBD1 (6 bases). The sample was peripheral blood. The sequence derives from a man aged 30-40 years with COVID-19, enrolled during active disease. DNA of the CDR3: TGTGCCAGCAGTTCACAGGGTGGGCAGCCCCAGCATTTT. It encodes CASSSQGGQPQHF.